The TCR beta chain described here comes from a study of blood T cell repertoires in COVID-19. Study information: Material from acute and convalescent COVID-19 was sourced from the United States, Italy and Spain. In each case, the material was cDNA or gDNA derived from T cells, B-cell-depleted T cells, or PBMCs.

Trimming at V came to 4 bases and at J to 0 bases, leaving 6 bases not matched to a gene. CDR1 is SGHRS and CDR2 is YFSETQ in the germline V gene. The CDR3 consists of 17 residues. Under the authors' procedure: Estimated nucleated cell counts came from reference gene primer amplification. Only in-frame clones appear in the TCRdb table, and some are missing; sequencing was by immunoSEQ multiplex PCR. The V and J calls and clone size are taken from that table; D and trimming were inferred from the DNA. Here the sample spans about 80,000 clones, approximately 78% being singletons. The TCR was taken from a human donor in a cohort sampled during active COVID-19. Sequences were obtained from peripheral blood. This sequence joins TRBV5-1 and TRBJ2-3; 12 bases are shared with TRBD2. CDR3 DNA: TGCGCCAGCAGCCCGGGACTAGCGGGTAGTAGCACAGATACGCAGTATTTT. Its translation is CASSPGLAGSSTDTQYF.